This T cell receptor (beta chain) was recorded in a study of technical replicates of blood from four donors. In germline, CDR1 is SGHTA, CDR2 FQGNSA. The CDR3 loop spans 16 amino acids. Trimming cost V 1 base and J 4 bases, with 17 bases left between them. Only in-frame clones appear in the TCRdb table, and some are missing; sequencing was by immunoSEQ multiplex PCR. The table has under 95,000 clones, 91% seen once. Sequenced material: T cells isolated from PBMCs. This chain joins TRBV7-2 and TRBJ2-7; the D gene is possibly TRBD2 (7 bases). The receptor's source is a human donor in good health. Some clones in this sample may be carry-over from other donors' samples. CDR3 sequence (DNA): TGTGCCAGCAGCTTAGAGAGCGCGGGGGCGCGGTACGAGCAGTACTTC. Protein product: CASSLESAGARYEQYF.